The 9 T cell receptor beta chains in this list originate from one sample, sequenced in a study of CD8 T cells in Susac syndrome. An input of about 0.5 to 1 ug of RNA was subjected to reverse transcription using random hexamers. TCRdb independently ran MiXCR on the immunoSEQ multiplex PCR reads; one entry per CDR3 protein. The sample shows some 99,000 distinct CDR3 sequences, over 90% of them seen only once. The source material was CD4+ T cells from PBMCs. These receptors originate from a human donor with Susac syndrome.

The genes are TRBV29-1 and TRBJ2-7, with 9 bases aligning to TRBD1. Germline CDR1 SQVTM, CDR2 ANQGSEA. The CDR3 consists of 13 residues. V lost 2 bases, J lost 7 bases, and 6 bases stayed unmatched. In DNA form, the CDR3 reads TGCAGCGTTGAAAAGGACAGGGGAGGTGAGCAGTACTTC. This codes for CSVEKDRGGEQYF.

Points on this clonotype: Relative to the germline gene, one junction end is altered; a read error may explain this. The rearrangement links TRBV3-1 to TRBJ2-5; TRBD2 matches at 8 bases. Per the germline V gene, CDR1 is LGHDT and CDR2 is YNNKEL (reference sequence). This CDR3 region has 13 residues. Here the CDR3 reads CASSQAGEETQYF. CDR3 DNA sequence: TGTGCCAGCAGTCAAGCGGGGGAAGAGACCCAGTACTTC.

The chain combines TRBV5-4 with TRBJ1-4; D gene uncertain. With 4 bases removed from V and 1 base from J, the gap between germline ends came to 11 bases. The CDR3 totals 15 residues. Germline V gene sequence: CDR1 SGHNT, CDR2 YYREEE (reference sequence). The CDR3 loop reads CASSHKRETNEKLFF. CDR3 nucleotides: TGTGCCAGCAGCCACAAGCGGGAAACTAATGAAAAACTGTTTTTT.

V is TRBV20-1 and J is TRBJ1-5; tentatively, D is TRBD1 (6 bases). The CDR3 is 17 amino acids. V was shortened by 2 bases and J by 0 bases, with 17 bases between the two germline ends. Germline V lookup: CDR1 DFQATT, CDR2 SNEGSKA (reference sequence). The CDR3 sequence is CSARPPTGLGSNQPQHF. For the CDR3, the DNA is TGCAGTGCTAGACCTCCTACAGGGTTAGGTAGCAATCAGCCCCAGCATTTT.

This chain uses TRBV30 with TRBJ1-5; D is possibly TRBD1 (6 bases). V lost 2 bases and J lost 0, with 11 bases in between. The germline CDR1 and CDR2 sequences are GTSNPN and SVGIG (reference sequence). This CDR3 region has 15 residues. The CDR3 sequence is CAWSLRTVSNQPQHF. CDR3 DNA sequence: TGTGCCTGGAGTTTGAGGACAGTTAGCAATCAGCCCCAGCATTTT.

This clonotype has more than one count but fewer than ten. The V and J genes are TRBV27 and TRBJ1-2, with D maybe TRBD1 (5 bases). V was trimmed by 2 bases and J by 7 bases, leaving 17 bases between them. The CDR3 runs to 15 residues. Germline assignment: CDR1 MNHEY and CDR2 SMNVEV (reference sequence). The CDR3 nucleotides read TGTGCCAGCAGTTTAGGTGGGGCAGGATCCACTGGCTACACCTTC. This codes for CASSLGGAGSTGYTF.

V gene TRBV28 combines with J gene TRBJ1-5; D ambiguous. The CDR3 runs to 12 residues. The V end lost 3 bases, the J end lost 11 bases, and 11 bases lay between the germline ends. The germline V gene has CDR1 MDHEN and CDR2 SYDVKM. The CDR3 loop is CASSFSWWTQHF. DNA of the CDR3: TGTGCCAGCAGTTTCAGTTGGTGGACCCAGCATTTT.

CDR3 coding DNA: TGCAGCGTTTCGAGCCTAGCGGGGGTGGACATTCAGTACTTC. As protein: CSVSSLAGVDIQYF. V gene TRBV29-1 combines with J gene TRBJ2-4; 10 positions agree with TRBD2. J was trimmed by 8 bases and V by 5 bases; bases with no gene match: 9. This CDR3 has 14 residues. From germline, CDR1 is SQVTM and CDR2 ANQGSEA.

This chain uses TRBV29-1 with TRBJ2-7; D is uncertain. In germline, CDR1 is SQVTM, CDR2 ANQGSEA. Trimming stripped 7 bases from V and 6 bases from J, with 19 bases between. There are 13 residues in the CDR3. In DNA, the CDR3 is TGCAGCGGGTTGGACGGCTCCGAATCCGAGCAGTACTTC. Protein: CSGLDGSESEQYF.